This TCR beta chain emerged from a study of CD8+CD57+ T cells in acquired aplastic anemia. This clonotype showed up many times. Using genomic DNA as the template, TCR beta VDJ and CDR3 profiling was carried out. TCRdb fed the reads into MiXCR, producing one record per CDR3 protein. The profile covers more than 150,000 distinct CDR3 sequences, with less than 60% appearing a single time and approximately 9.4% taken by the ten largest. The CDR3 contains 13 residues. From germline, CDR1 is WNHNN and CDR2 SYGVQD (reference sequence). V was trimmed by 3 bases and J by 5 bases, leaving 10 bases between them. Sequencing involved patients with CD8+CD57+ cell expansion previously shown by flow cytometry.

Sequenced material: sorted CD4+, CD8+, or CD8+CD57+ T cells (not recorded which) from PBMCs. This clonotype was sampled from a human donor with aplastic anemia. J is TRBJ1-2 and V is TRBV10-1; D gene uncertain. The CDR3 DNA follows: TGCGCCAGCAGTGAATCTGGAGGGTATGGCTACACCTTC. Amino acids: CASSESGGYGYTF.